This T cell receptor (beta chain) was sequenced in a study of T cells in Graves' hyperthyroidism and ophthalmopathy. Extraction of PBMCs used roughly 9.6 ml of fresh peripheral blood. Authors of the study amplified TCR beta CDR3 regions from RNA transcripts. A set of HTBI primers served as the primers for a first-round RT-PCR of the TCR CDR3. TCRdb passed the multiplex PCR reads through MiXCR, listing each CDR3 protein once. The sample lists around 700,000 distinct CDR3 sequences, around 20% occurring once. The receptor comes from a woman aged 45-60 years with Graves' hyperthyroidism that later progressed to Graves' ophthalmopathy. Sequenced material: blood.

CDR3 nucleotide sequence: TGCAGCGTTGAAGTAGGGCAGGGGGTCTATGGCTACACCTTC. Encoded protein: CSVEVGQGVYGYTF. V usage is TRBV29-1 and J usage is TRBJ1-2; TRBD1 aligns across 7 bases. J lost 4 bases, V lost 1 base, and 6 bases had no gene match. Germline CDR1 SQVTM, CDR2 ANQGSEA. CDR3 size: 14 residues.